The clone carrying this T cell receptor beta chain was found many times. What it binds is unknown. Physicians reached a diagnosis by relying on clinical symptoms, serum thyroxine, TRAb, thyroid ultrasound and orbital computed tomography. Germline V gene lookup returns CDR1 SGHAT and CDR2 FQNNGV. The V end was cut by 2 bases, the J end by 2 bases, with 13 bases between. The CDR3 extends over 16 amino acids. This specimen comes from a study of Graves' ophthalmopathy and Graves' hyperthyroidism. Notes on the study in general: Ophthalmopathy could be told apart from stable hyperthyroidism by a 13-signature model (around 90% sensitivity, around 79% specificity).

Amplified TCR beta CDR3 regions were obtained using RNA transcripts as template. HTBI-primed RT-PCR formed the first round, and a multiplex PCR formed the second. TCRdb reanalysed the multiplex PCR reads using MiXCR and keeps one entry per CDR3 protein. The repertoire consists of 500,000 to 700,000 distinct CDR3 sequences, with about 20% occurring once and the leading ten covering more than 5.5%. Material for sequencing was peripheral blood. This clonotype was obtained from a woman in her late teens or twenties with stable Graves' hyperthyroidism. Some clones in this sample may be carry-over from other donors' samples. The V call is TRBV11-2, the J call TRBJ1-3, with D possibly being TRBD1 (6 bases). The CDR3 region has the DNA TGTGCCAGCAGCTTACTGTTCAGGGGAGCTGGAAACACCATATATTTT. Protein sequence: CASSLLFRGAGNTIYF.